Presented here are 13 T cell receptor beta chains from one specimen sequenced in a study of CD8 T cells in ankylosing spondylitis. Via MiXCR, TCRdb re-called the 5' RACE reads, giving one row per CDR3 protein. The sample carries about 440,000 distinct CDR3 sequences, roughly a sixth recorded once. Study outcomes and limitations: The study identified a TCR beta motif of under 10 highly homologous variants that appeared characteristic of ankylosing spondylitis blood.

Their target antigens are unknown. The sample taken for sequencing was blood, either unsorted or a sorted T cell fraction (not recorded which). The receptor source for this set is a male donor with ankylosing spondylitis.

The chain couples TRBV28 to TRBJ1-6; 7 nucleotides agree with TRBD1. The V and J ends lost 3 bases and 10 bases, in that order; junction bases with no gene match: 6. Germline CDR1 reads MDHEN; CDR2 reads SYDVKM. This CDR3 comprises 14 residues. The CDR3 nucleotides read TGTGCCAGCAGTTTTGGGGGACAGCGATCACCCCTCCACTTT. Protein product: CASSFGGQRSPLHF.

This clonotype was detected ten times or more. The chain carries TRBV5-1 and TRBJ1-5; 10 positions agree with TRBD1. V shed 3 bases and J 3 bases; nucleotides not matched to a gene: 3. From germline, CDR1 is SGHRS and CDR2 YFSETQ. The CDR3 consists of 15 residues. CDR3 in DNA: TGCGCCAGCAGCTCGACAGGGGGCGTCAATCAGCCCCAGCATTTT. Translating gives CASSSTGGVNQPQHF.

This clonotype was observed a few times. The chain combines TRBV6-5 with TRBJ1-2; TRBD1 matches 7 bases. This CDR3 region has 16 residues. Trimming took 4 bases from V and 3 from J; bases not matched to a gene: 11. Germline lookup yields CDR1 MNHEY and CDR2 SVGAGI. CDR3 loop: CASSSPLDRMYYGYTF. The CDR3 DNA is TGTGCCAGCAGTTCCCCATTGGACAGGATGTACTATGGCTACACCTTC.

The rearrangement uses TRBV6-1 and TRBJ1-1, with 11 bases aligning to TRBD1. V trimming: 10 bases; J trimming: 4 bases; junction bases outside the gene matches: 11. The CDR3 consists of 15 residues. Per germline, CDR1 MNHNS and CDR2 SASEGT. DNA for the CDR3: TGTGCCACCAGGAAGAGCGGGACAGGGGGCACTGAAGCTTTCTTT. Amino acid sequence: CATRKSGTGGTEAFF.

The chain recombines TRBV20-1 with TRBJ2-3; possible D gene TRBD1, 6 bases. CDR1 is DFQATT and CDR2 is SNEGSKA in the germline V gene (reference sequence). The CDR3 consists of 16 residues. Trimming pared 1 base from V and 5 bases from J, leaving 19 bases between. In nucleotides, the CDR3 is TGCAGTGCTAGAGGGGCGACAGGTCCTCTCAGAGATACGCAGTATTTT. Amino acids: CSARGATGPLRDTQYF.

This clonotype has a handful of counts. The chain carries TRBV10-3 and TRBJ1-2; 7 bases align to TRBD1. The germline gives CDR1 ENHRY, CDR2 SYGVKD. J lost 6 bases, V lost 7 bases, and 14 bases had no gene match. The CDR3 loop spans 15 amino acids. The CDR3 loop is CAITRDSSWSDGYTF. The CDR3 nucleotides are TGTGCCATCACTAGGGACAGTTCTTGGTCGGATGGCTACACCTTC.

A few counts support this clonotype. CDR3 DNA sequence: TGCGCCAGCAGTAAGGACAGGGTAGGCCACGAGCAGTACTTC. It translates to CASSKDRVGHEQYF. The rearrangement joins TRBV4-1 to TRBJ2-7; 8 positions match TRBD1. The V and J ends lost 6 bases and 5 bases, in that order; junction bases with no gene match: 9. The CDR3 contains 14 residues. Germline V lookup: CDR1 MGHRA, CDR2 YSYEKL.

The J gene is TRBJ2-1, the V gene TRBV12-3 or TRBV12-4; 8 nucleotides match TRBD2. V was pared by 5 bases and J by 8 bases, with 8 bases of the junction left unmatched. The CDR3 is 14 amino acids. CDR3 region: CASSHGTSRDEQFF. Written as DNA, the CDR3 is TGTGCCAGCAGTCACGGGACTAGTAGGGATGAGCAGTTCTTC.

This clonotype was recorded at least ten times. The CDR3 loop is CASSFGQKAFF. Written as DNA, the CDR3 is TGTGCCAGCAGTTTTGGACAGAAAGCTTTCTTT. The chain combines TRBV12-3 or TRBV12-4 with TRBJ1-1; D perhaps matches TRBD1 (6 bases). V shed 3 bases and J shed 9 bases, with 8 bases lying between them. The CDR3 has 11 amino acids.

This clonotype has only a few counts. This chain links TRBV15 with TRBJ1-5, with a tentative D call TRBD1 (6 bases). Germline V gene data show CDR1 as LNHNV and CDR2 as YYDKDF (reference sequence). This CDR3 spans 17 amino acids. The V end lost 1 base, the J end lost 2 bases, and 15 bases lay between the germline ends. This CDR3 is CATSRGGAGVGNQPQHF. As DNA, the CDR3 is TGTGCCACCAGCAGAGGTGGGGCAGGGGTAGGCAATCAGCCCCAGCATTTT.

This clonotype was seen only a few times. The V and J genes are TRBV7-6 and TRBJ2-7; 7 bases line up with TRBD2. V shed 1 base and J 0 bases; nucleotides not matched to a gene: 3. The CDR3 sequence is 15 residues long. Germline V gene sequence: CDR1 SGHVS, CDR2 FNYEAQ. CDR3 coding DNA: TGTGCCAGCAGCTTAGGCCGGGGGGACTCCTACGAGCAGTACTTC. Its translation: CASSLGRGDSYEQYF.

The sample holds a few counts of this clonotype. Its ends do not fully match the called genes, so a read error is possible. The V and J genes are TRBV5-4 and TRBJ1-2; tentatively, D is TRBD1 (6 bases). The CDR3 contains 19 residues. The germline gives CDR1 SGHNT, CDR2 YYREEE (reference sequence). CDR3 DNA sequence: TGTGCCAGCAGCTTGCAAATCGGGGGGGCGGACGGACGGGGCTATCGCTACACCTTC. It specifies CASSLQIGGADGRGYRYTF.

This clonotype was observed a few times. V gene TRBV9 combines with J gene TRBJ1-1, with D maybe TRBD1 (6 bases). The CDR3 is made up of 14 amino acids. CDR1 and CDR2 (germline): SGDLS, YYNGEE. Trimming removed 3 bases at V and 3 bases at J, with 12 bases between. The CDR3 sequence is CASSARTVHTEAFF. DNA for the CDR3: TGTGCCAGCAGCGCACGGACAGTACACACTGAAGCTTTCTTT.